One sample yielded the 19 T cell receptor beta chains listed below, sequenced in a study of response to subunit inactivated influenza vaccine (dated by TCRdb to the late 2010s). Library prep was done by RT-PCR. For sequencing, an Illumina HiSeq 2500 was employed. TCRdb reworked the public reads: Q25 trimming with fastp, MiXCR clone assembly, productive beta chains retained. Rows are combined by CDR3 protein, so each entry shows the most common genes and DNA. Counted in this sample were some 500,000 distinct CDR3 sequences; roughly 23% of them appeared once. 1.5% to 2% of the sample is in the top ten clones. Sequences were derived from CD4+ T cells sorted from PBMCs, sampled roughly 5 days after vaccination. The source of these receptors is a man aged 50 to 59 who received an inactivated influenza vaccine. Donor details come from another sample of the same person, matched by shared clones.

This clonotype was found a few times. V and J are TRBV6-2 or TRBV6-3 and TRBJ2-2; the D is unclear. V lost 5 bases, J lost 2 bases, and 12 bases lay in between. This CDR3 is 15 amino acids long. The V gene's germline CDR1 is MNHEY and CDR2 SVGEGT. The CDR3 nucleotides are TGTGCCAGCAGTCGTCTCCGGGTAAACACCGGGGAGCTGTTTTTT. Protein sequence: CASSRLRVNTGELFF.

The V call is TRBV4-3, the J call TRBJ1-4; a weak D match, TRBD1 (6 bases). This CDR3 region has 15 residues. V lost 1 base and J 7 bases, leaving 13 bases between the germline ends. CDR1 is LGHNA and CDR2 is YSLEER in the germline V gene. CDR3 amino acids: CASSQGGAQSEKLFF. The DNA for the CDR3 is TGCGCCAGCAGCCAAGGGGGGGCGCAGAGTGAAAAACTGTTTTTT.

The J gene is TRBJ2-3, the V gene TRBV6-1; weak D call: TRBD1 (5 bases). V shed 7 bases and J shed 2 bases, with 10 bases lying between them. Germline-derived CDR1 and CDR2 are MNHNS and SASEGT. The CDR3 has 13 residues. CDR3 sequence reads: CASTTGNTDTQYF. CDR3 nucleotide sequence: TGTGCCAGCACCACAGGAAACACAGATACGCAGTATTTT.

J is TRBJ2-3 and V is TRBV5-1; 11 positions agree with TRBD1. V shed 5 bases and J 1 base; nucleotides not matched to a gene: 6. Looked up from germline, CDR1 is SGHRS and CDR2 is YFSETQ. This CDR3 spans 16 amino acids. For the CDR3, the DNA is TGCGCCAGCAGTTTTTTGGGACAGGGGGGCACAGATACGCAGTATTTT. This sequence encodes CASSFLGQGGTDTQYF.

J is TRBJ2-3 and V is TRBV6-2 or TRBV6-3, with 9 bases lining up with TRBD2. V was pared by 6 bases and J by 10 bases, with 11 bases of the junction left unmatched. This CDR3 is built from 14 residues. Germline CDR1 is MNHEY and CDR2 is SVGEGT. The CDR3 nucleotides read TGTGCCAGCAGGCCTAGCGGGGCCACGGGAGCGCAGTATTTT. The encoded protein is CASRPSGATGAQYF.

This clonotype has a count of ten or more. The rearrangement joins TRBV29-1 to TRBJ2-2; no reliable D call. The V and J ends lost 4 bases and 3 bases respectively, with 12 bases between them. Germline CDR1 is SQVTM and CDR2 is ANQGSEA. CDR3 length: 14 residues. Written as DNA, the CDR3 is TGCAGCGTTGGGACCCCCGGTCACACCGGGGAGCTGTTTTTT. Translating gives CSVGTPGHTGELFF.

Only a few counts were recorded for this clonotype. CDR3 loop: CASSLGGTNTEAFF. The DNA of the CDR3 is TGTGCCAGCAGTTTGGGGGGCACGAACACTGAAGCTTTCTTT. The chain links TRBV12-3 or TRBV12-4 to TRBJ1-1, with a weak D call TRBD1 (6 bases). The V end was cut by 3 bases, the J end by 1 base, with 9 bases between. This CDR3 contains 14 residues.

This chain links TRBV6-1 with TRBJ2-2, with D perhaps TRBD1 (6 bases). Germline CDR1 MNHNS, CDR2 SASEGT. The CDR3 extends over 14 amino acids. V shed 7 bases and J shed 7 bases, with 16 bases lying between them. The CDR3: CASTQNRVNGELFF. The CDR3 DNA follows: TGTGCCAGCACCCAGAACAGGGTCAACGGGGAGCTGTTTTTT.

This clonotype was detected a few times. V gene TRBV29-1 combines with J gene TRBJ2-3; TRBD2 matches 10 bases. Germline trimming cut 6 bases from V and 5 bases from J; bases unmatched to any gene: 5. CDR1 and CDR2 from the germline V gene are SQVTM and ANQGSEA. This CDR3 has 13 amino acids. This CDR3 is CSVSGRAVDTQYF. The CDR3 DNA sequence: TGCAGCGTGAGCGGGAGGGCCGTAGATACGCAGTATTTT.

The CDR3 DNA follows: TGTGCCAGCAGCAAAAGCGGGCTACAGGGAAAAGAGACCCAGTACTTC. It codes for CASSKSGLQGKETQYF. The chain recombines TRBV7-9 with TRBJ2-5; perhaps D is TRBD1 or TRBD2 (6 bases each). Deletions cut 5 bases from V and 3 bases from J, with 19 bases between. The CDR3 has 16 amino acids. The germline gives CDR1 SEHNR, CDR2 FQNEAQ (reference sequence).

J is TRBJ1-2 and V is TRBV20-1; possibly TRBD1 for D (5 bases). V lost 3 bases and J lost 0, with 17 bases in between. The CDR3 runs 16 residues. Germline lookup yields CDR1 DFQATT and CDR2 SNEGSKA (reference sequence). The CDR3, as DNA: TGCAGTGCTAGTCTGCAGGGAGGGGTAGCTAACTATGGCTACACCTTC. Translating gives CSASLQGGVANYGYTF.

This clonotype was counted only a few times. The rearrangement uses TRBV20-1 and TRBJ2-7; tentative D call: TRBD2 (6 bases). The CDR3 runs 14 residues. Germline CDR1 and CDR2: DFQATT and SNEGSKA (reference sequence). The V and J ends lost 3 bases and 7 bases respectively, with 19 bases between them. The CDR3 is CSASRGSGPVEQYF. In nucleotides, the CDR3 is TGCAGTGCTAGTCGGGGTAGCGGACCAGTGGAGCAGTACTTC.

The chain couples TRBV25-1 to TRBJ2-5; possible D gene TRBD2, 6 bases. Germline CDR1 reads MGHDK; CDR2 reads SYGVNS. This CDR3 is built from 14 residues. The V end lost 3 bases, the J end lost 5 bases, and 13 bases lay between the germline ends. CDR3 nucleotides: TGTGCCAGCAGTGATAGCGGAAGAGTGGAGACCCAGTACTTC. Translation gives CASSDSGRVETQYF.

This clonotype has at least ten counts. CDR3 bases: TGTGCCACCAGTGAGGCAACAGGGTCCGGCTACGAGCAGTACTTC. Translated: CATSEATGSGYEQYF. The rearrangement joins TRBV24-1 to TRBJ2-7; tentatively, D is TRBD1 (6 bases). V dropped 4 bases and J dropped 3 bases, with 15 bases sitting between them. This CDR3 is built from 15 residues. Germline V CDR1 and CDR2: KGHDR, SFDVKD.

This clonotype was observed a few times. The chain carries TRBV12-3 or TRBV12-4 and TRBJ2-3; no firm D call. V was shortened by 3 bases and J by 3 bases, with 10 bases between the two germline ends. The CDR3 is 14 amino acids. CDR3 loop: CASSFPAGTDTQYF. The DNA of the CDR3 is TGTGCCAGCAGTTTCCCGGCCGGGACAGATACGCAGTATTTT.

This clonotype has only a few counts. V is TRBV11-2 and J is TRBJ2-1; D might be TRBD1 or TRBD2, each matching 6 bases. Trimming removed 1 base at V and 7 bases at J, with 17 bases between. The CDR3 runs 16 residues. CDR1 and CDR2 from the germline V gene are SGHAT and FQNNGV. The CDR3 is CASSLVQWGARNEQFF. CDR3 nucleotides: TGTGCCAGCAGCTTAGTCCAATGGGGGGCAAGGAATGAGCAGTTCTTC.

V gene TRBV9 combines with J gene TRBJ2-5; D remains unclear. The germline V gene encodes CDR1 SGDLS and CDR2 YYNGEE. The CDR3 totals 13 residues. V shed 0 bases and J shed 9 bases, with 12 bases lying between them. Here the CDR3 reads CASSVDPELSQYF. CDR3 nucleotides: TGTGCCAGCAGCGTAGACCCCGAATTGTCCCAGTACTTC.

This clonotype was found many times. The rearrangement joins TRBV20-1 to TRBJ2-5; D tentatively fits TRBD1 or TRBD2 (5 bases each). V lost 6 bases to trimming and J lost 0 bases, with 17 bases between them. Germline CDR1 and CDR2: DFQATT and SNEGSKA (reference sequence). CDR3 size: 15 residues. DNA for the CDR3: TGCAGTGCAGACCGGGACCCCCAGTACCAAGAGACCCAGTACTTC. Protein: CSADRDPQYQETQYF.

This clonotype has ten or more counts. V is TRBV7-2 and J is TRBJ2-5, with a possible D match to TRBD1 (5 bases). The CDR3 extends over 14 amino acids. Germline V gene data show CDR1 as SGHTA and CDR2 as FQGNSA. Trimming shortened V by 5 bases and J by 3 bases, and 13 bases separated the two germline ends. CDR3: CASSRMQGKETQYF. DNA for the CDR3: TGTGCCAGCAGCAGAATGCAGGGAAAAGAGACCCAGTACTTC. The variable domain in full, completed from reference TRBV7-2 and TRBJ2-5, reads GAGVSQSPSNKVTEKGKDVELRCDPISGHTALYWYRQSLGQGLEFLIYFQGNSAPDKSGLPSDRFSAERTGGSVSTLTIQRTQQEDSAVYLCASSRMQGKETQYFGPGTRLLVL.